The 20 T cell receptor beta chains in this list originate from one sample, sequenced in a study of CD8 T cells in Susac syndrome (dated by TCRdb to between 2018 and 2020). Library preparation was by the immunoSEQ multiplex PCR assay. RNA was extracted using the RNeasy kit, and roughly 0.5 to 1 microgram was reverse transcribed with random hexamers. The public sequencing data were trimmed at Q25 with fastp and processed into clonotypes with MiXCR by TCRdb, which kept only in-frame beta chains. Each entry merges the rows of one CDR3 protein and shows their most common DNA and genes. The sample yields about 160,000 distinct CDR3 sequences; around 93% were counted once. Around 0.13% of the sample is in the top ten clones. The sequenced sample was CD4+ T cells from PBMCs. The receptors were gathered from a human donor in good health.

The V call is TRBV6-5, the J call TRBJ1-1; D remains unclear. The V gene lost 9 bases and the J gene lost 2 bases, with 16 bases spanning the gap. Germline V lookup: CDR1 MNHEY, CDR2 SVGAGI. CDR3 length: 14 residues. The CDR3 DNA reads TGTGCCAGGGACCCGAGCCTAGACAACACTGAAGCTTTCTTT. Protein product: CARDPSLDNTEAFF.

This CDR3 is CASRSSGTQYF. CDR3 bases: TGTGCCAGCAGGAGCTCCGGTACGCAGTATTTT. The chain carries TRBV6-5 and TRBJ2-3; D is unresolved. The V end was cut by 6 bases, the J end by 8 bases, with 9 bases between. Germline V gene lookup returns CDR1 MNHEY and CDR2 SVGAGI. CDR3 length: 11 amino acids.

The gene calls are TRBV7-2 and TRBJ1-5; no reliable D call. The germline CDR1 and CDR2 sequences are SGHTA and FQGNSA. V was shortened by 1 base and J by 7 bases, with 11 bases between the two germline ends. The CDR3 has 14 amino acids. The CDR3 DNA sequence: TGTGCCAGCAGCTTAGTTACCGTTGGGCAGCCCCAGCATTTT. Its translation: CASSLVTVGQPQHF.

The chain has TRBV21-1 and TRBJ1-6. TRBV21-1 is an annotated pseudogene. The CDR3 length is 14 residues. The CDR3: CASSSTESDSPLHF. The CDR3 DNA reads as TGTGCCAGCAGCAGCACGGAGAGTGATTCACCCCTCCACTTT.

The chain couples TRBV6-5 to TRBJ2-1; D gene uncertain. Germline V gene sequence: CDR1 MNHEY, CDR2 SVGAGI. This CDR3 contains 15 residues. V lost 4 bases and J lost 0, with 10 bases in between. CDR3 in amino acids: CASSLVLSSYNEQFF. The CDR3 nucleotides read TGTGCCAGCAGTTTGGTCCTTAGCTCCTACAATGAGCAGTTCTTC.

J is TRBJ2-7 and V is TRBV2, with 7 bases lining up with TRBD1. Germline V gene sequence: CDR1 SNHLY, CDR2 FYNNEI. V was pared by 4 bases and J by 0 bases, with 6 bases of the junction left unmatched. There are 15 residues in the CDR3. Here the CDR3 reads CASSGSGQRSYEQYF. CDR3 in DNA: TGTGCCAGCAGTGGGTCGGGACAGCGCTCCTACGAGCAGTACTTC.

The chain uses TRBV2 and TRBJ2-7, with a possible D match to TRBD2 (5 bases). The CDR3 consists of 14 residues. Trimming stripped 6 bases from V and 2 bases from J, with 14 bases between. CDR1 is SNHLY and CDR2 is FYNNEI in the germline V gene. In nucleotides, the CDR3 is TGTGCCAGCAGATCTGGCGGGCTTGCCTACGAGCAGTACTTC. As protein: CASRSGGLAYEQYF.

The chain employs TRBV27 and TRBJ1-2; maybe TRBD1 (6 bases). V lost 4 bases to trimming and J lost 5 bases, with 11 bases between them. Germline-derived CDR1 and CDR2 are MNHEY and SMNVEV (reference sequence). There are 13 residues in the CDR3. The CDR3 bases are TGTGCCAGCAGTTGGGGACAATCTTATGGCTACACCTTC. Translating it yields CASSWGQSYGYTF.

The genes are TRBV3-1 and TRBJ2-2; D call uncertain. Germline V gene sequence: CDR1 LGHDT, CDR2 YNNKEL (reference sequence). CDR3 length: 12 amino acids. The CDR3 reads CAARENTGELFF. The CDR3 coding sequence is TGTGCAGCCAGAGAAAACACCGGGGAGCTGTTTTTT.

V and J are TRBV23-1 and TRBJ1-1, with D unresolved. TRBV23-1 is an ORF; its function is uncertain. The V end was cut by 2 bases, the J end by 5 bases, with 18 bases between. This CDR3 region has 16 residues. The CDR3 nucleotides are TGCGCCAGCAGTCAAGGCGGAAAAAAGAGGTGGACTGAAGCTTTCTTT. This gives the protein CASSQGGKKRWTEAFF.

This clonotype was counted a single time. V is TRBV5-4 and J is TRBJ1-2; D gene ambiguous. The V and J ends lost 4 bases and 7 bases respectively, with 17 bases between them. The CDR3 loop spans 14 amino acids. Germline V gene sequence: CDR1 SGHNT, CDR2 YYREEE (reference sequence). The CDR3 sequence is CASSPQVGPSGYTF. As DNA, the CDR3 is TGTGCCAGCAGCCCCCAGGTGGGCCCGTCTGGCTACACCTTC.

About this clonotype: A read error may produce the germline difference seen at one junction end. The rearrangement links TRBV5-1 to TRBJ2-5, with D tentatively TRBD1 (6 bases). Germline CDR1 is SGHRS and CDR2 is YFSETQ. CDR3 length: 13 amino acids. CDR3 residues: CASRLDSFETQYF. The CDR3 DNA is TGCGCCAGCAGATTGGACAGCTTCGAGACCCAGTACTTC.

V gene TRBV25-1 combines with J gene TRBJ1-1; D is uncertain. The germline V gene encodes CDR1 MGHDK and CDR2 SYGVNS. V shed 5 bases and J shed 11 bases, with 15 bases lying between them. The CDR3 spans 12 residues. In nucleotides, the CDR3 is TGTGCCAGCAGTTCTTGGCTCACCCCGGCTTTCTTT. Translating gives CASSSWLTPAFF.

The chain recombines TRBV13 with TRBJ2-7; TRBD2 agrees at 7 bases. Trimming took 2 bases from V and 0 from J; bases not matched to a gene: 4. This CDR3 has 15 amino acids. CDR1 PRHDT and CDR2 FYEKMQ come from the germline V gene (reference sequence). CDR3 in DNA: TGTGCCAGCAGCTTAAGAGCGGGGCTCTCCTACGAGCAGTACTTC. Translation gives CASSLRAGLSYEQYF.

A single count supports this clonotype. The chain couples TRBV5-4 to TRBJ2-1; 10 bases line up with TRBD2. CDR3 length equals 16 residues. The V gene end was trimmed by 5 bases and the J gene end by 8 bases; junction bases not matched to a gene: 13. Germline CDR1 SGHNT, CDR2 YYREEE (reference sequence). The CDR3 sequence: CASSRFLAGAGDEQFF. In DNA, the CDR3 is TGTGCCAGCAGTCGTTTCCTAGCGGGGGCGGGGGATGAGCAGTTCTTC. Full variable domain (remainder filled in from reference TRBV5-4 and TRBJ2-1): ETGVTQSPTHLIKTRGQQVTLRCSSQSGHNTVSWYQQALGQGPQFIFQYYREEENGRGNFPPRFSGLQFPNYSSELNVNALELDDSALYLCASSRFLAGAGDEQFFGPGTRLTVL.

In DNA form, the CDR3 reads TGTGCCAGCAGCTTGCTACGGCAGACAAATGAAAAACTGTTTTTT. Amino acids: CASSLLRQTNEKLFF. The J gene is TRBJ1-4, the V gene TRBV5-6; D uncertain. The CDR3 extends over 15 amino acids. V was shortened by 1 base and J by 5 bases, with 12 bases between the two germline ends. Germline V lookup: CDR1 SGHDT, CDR2 YYEEEE.

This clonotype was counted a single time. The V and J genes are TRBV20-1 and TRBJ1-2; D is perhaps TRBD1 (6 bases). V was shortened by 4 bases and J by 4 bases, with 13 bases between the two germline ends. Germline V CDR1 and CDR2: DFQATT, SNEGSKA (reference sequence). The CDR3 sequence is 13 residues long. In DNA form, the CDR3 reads TGCAGTGCTAACCCACAGGGAGGCTATGGCTACACCTTC. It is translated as CSANPQGGYGYTF.

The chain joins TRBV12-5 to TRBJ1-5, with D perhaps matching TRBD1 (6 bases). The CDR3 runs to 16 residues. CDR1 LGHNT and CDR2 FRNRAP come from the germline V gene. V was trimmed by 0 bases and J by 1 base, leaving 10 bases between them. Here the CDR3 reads CASGLVTGQSNQPQHF. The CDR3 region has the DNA TGTGCTAGTGGTTTGGTGACGGGACAAAGCAATCAGCCCCAGCATTTT.

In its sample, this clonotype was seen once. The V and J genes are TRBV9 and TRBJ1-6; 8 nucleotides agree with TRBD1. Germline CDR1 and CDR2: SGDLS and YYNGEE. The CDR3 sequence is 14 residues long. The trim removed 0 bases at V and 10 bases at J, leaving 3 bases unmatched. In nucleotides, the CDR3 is TGTGCCAGCAGCGTAGGCAGGGGGCTATCACCCCTCCACTTT. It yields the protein CASSVGRGLSPLHF.

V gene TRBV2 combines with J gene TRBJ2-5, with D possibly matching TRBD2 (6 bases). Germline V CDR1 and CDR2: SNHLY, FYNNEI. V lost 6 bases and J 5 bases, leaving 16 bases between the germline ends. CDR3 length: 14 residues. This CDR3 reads CASRMTRTSETQYF. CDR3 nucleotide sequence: TGTGCCAGCAGGATGACTAGAACGAGTGAGACCCAGTACTTC. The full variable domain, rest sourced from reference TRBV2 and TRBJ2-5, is EPEVTQTPSHQVTQMGQEVILRCVPISNHLYFYWYRQILGQKVEFLVSFYNNEISEKSEIFDDQFSVERPDGSNFTLKIRSTKLEDSAMYFCASRMTRTSETQYFGPGTRLLVL.